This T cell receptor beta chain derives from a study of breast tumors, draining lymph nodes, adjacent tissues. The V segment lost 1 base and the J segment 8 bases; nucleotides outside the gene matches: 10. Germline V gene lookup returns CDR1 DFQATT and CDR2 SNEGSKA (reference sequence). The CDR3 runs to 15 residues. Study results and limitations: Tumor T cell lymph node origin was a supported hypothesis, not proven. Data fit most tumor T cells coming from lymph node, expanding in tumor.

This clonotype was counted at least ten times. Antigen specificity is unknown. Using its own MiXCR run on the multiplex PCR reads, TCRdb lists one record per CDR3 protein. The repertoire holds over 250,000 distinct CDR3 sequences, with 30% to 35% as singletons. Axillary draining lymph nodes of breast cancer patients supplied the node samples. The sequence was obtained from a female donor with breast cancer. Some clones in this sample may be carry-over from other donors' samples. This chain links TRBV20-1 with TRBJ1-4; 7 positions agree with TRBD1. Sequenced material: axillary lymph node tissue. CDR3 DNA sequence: TGCAGTGCTAGAGTTGTTGTGACAGGGAAAGAAAAACTGTTTTTT. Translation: CSARVVVTGKEKLFF.